These T cell receptor beta chains were read from a single sample in a study of tumor-infiltrating lymphocytes in oesophageal squamous cell carcinoma. In TCRdb, the PCR reads were re-called with MiXCR into one record per CDR3 protein. Of tens of thousands of distinct CDR3 sequences listed, around 34% are singletons. Sequencing input: esophageal tumor tissue. The receptors stem from a female donor with esophageal squamous cell carcinoma. Each CDR3 is given with its conserved first and last residue. A D gene is named only where the DNA matches it firmly. Not all rows give a size; the values are once, few, many and, for expanded clones, a class.

>TRBJ2-1|-|TRBV7-9|-
CASSRDSFTDTQFF
TGTGCCAGCAGCCGTGACAGCTTCACAGATACGCAGTTCTTC
>TRBJ2-2|-|TRBV19|-
CASSIVGASSGELFF
TGTGCCAGTAGTATTGTGGGAGCTTCCTCCGGGGAGCTGTTTTTT
>TRBJ1-2|medium-sized|TRBV7-2|-
CASSLGEVVSVGYTF
TGTGCCAGCAGCTTAGGAGAGGTAGTCTCCGTTGGCTACACCTTC
>TRBJ2-7|few|TRBV13|TRBD2
CASSSWTSGRETYEQYF
TGTGCCAGCAGCTCATGGACTAGCGGGAGGGAGACCTACGAGCAGTACTTC
>TRBJ1-5|few|TRBV2|-
CASLSGGGVPHF
TGTGCCAGCTTAAGTGGTGGTGGTGTCCCGCATTTT
>TRBJ2-1|many|TRBV10-1|TRBD1
CASSEDATGGRQFF
TGCGCCAGCAGTGAGGATGCGACAGGGGGACGGCAGTTCTTC
>TRBJ2-7|medium-sized|TRBV12-3/TRBV12-4|TRBD2
CASSPSPGTGGRPDYYEQYF
TGTGCCAGCAGTCCCTCCCCCGGGACGGGCGGGAGACCCGATTACTACGAGCAGTACTTC
>TRBJ2-1|-|TRBV7-3|-
CASSLNPGPYNEQFF
TGTGCCAGCAGCTTAAACCCCGGACCATACAATGAGCAGTTCTTC
>TRBJ2-7|-|TRBV6-6|TRBD1
CASSYSSPDRGFEQYF
TGTGCCAGCAGTTACTCGAGCCCGGACAGGGGCTTCGAGCAGTACTTC
>TRBJ1-2|many|TRBV28|-
CASSLWIQGRVYGYTF
TGTGCCAGCAGTTTATGGATACAGGGACGGGTCTATGGCTACACCTTC
>TRBJ2-5|many|TRBV28|-
CASVGSGQGFRETQYF
TGTGCCAGCGTCGGGAGCGGTCAGGGTTTTCGGGAGACCCAGTACTTC
>TRBJ2-7|many|TRBV11-3|TRBD1
CASSPGQGVYEQYF
TGTGCCAGCAGCCCGGGACAGGGGGTCTACGAGCAGTACTTC
>TRBJ2-1|-|TRBV9|-
CASSEDSGYNEQFF
TGTGCCAGCAGCGAGGATAGCGGATACAATGAGCAGTTCTTC
>TRBJ2-4|medium-sized|TRBV6-1|-
CASRGGQKLAKNIQYF
TGTGCCAGCAGGGGGGGACAGAAGCTAGCCAAAAACATTCAGTACTTC
>TRBJ2-7|many|TRBV5-1|TRBD1
CASSPGTVMLDEQYF
TGCGCCAGCAGCCCCGGGACAGTGATGCTGGACGAGCAGTACTTC
>TRBJ2-5|-|TRBV12-3/TRBV12-4|TRBD2
CASSPRTSGRGETQYF
TGTGCCAGCAGCCCCCGGACTAGCGGGAGGGGTGAGACCCAGTACTTC
>TRBJ2-7|many|TRBV27|TRBD1
CASSFARTDRGGHEQYF
TGTGCCAGCAGTTTCGCCCGTACCGACAGGGGCGGACACGAGCAGTACTTC
>TRBJ2-3|-|TRBV11-1|-
CASRRGTDTQYF
TGTGCCAGCCGCCGCGGCACAGATACGCAGTATTTT
>TRBJ1-6|-|TRBV27|TRBD1
CASQGQTNSPLHF
TGTGCCAGCCAGGGACAGACCAATTCCCCCCTCCACTTT
>TRBJ1-2|-|TRBV6-1|-
CASEGGLGGYTF
TGTGCCAGCGAGGGGGGGTTGGGTGGCTACACCTTC
>TRBJ2-4|-|TRBV11-2|TRBD1
CASSLSSGGQNIQYF
TGTGCCAGCAGCCTTAGTTCAGGGGGTCAAAACATTCAGTACTTC
>TRBJ2-3|-|TRBV6-8|TRBD1
CASRKTGGVDTQYF
TGTGCCAGCAGGAAGACAGGGGGCGTAGATACGCAGTATTTT
>TRBJ2-3|few|TRBV5-1|TRBD2
CASSLVVASGKGNTQYF
TGCGCCAGCAGCTTGGTTGTGGCTAGCGGGAAAGGTAATACGCAGTATTTT
>TRBJ2-1|many|TRBV12-3/TRBV12-4|-
CASSLMPSSYNEQFF
TGTGCCAGCAGTTTAATGCCAAGCTCCTACAATGAGCAGTTCTTC
>TRBJ2-1|-|TRBV2|TRBD1
CASGGTGGSGSYNEQFF
TGTGCCAGCGGGGGGACAGGGGGTTCCGGCTCCTACAATGAGCAGTTCTTC
>TRBJ2-5|-|TRBV7-9|TRBD2
CASSPSPTSGQETQYF
TGTGCTAGCAGCCCCTCCCCGACTAGCGGCCAAGAGACCCAGTACTTC
>TRBJ2-1|-|TRBV7-3|TRBD2
CASSSNPSGRFDNEQFF
TGTGCCAGCAGCTCAAACCCTAGCGGGAGATTTGATAATGAGCAGTTCTTC
>TRBJ2-3|many|TRBV7-2|TRBD1
CASSGKGAIFTQYF
TGTGCCAGCAGCGGGAAGGGGGCAATATTTACGCAGTATTTT
>TRBJ2-3|-|TRBV7-3|-
CASSFGGGYNEQFF
TGTGCCAGCAGCTTCGGTGGCGGTTACAATGAGCAGTTCTTT
>TRBJ2-1|-|TRBV7-6|-
CASSRSLVSYNEQFF
TGTGCCAGCAGCCGTTCACTAGTGAGTTACAATGAGCAGTTCTTC
>TRBJ2-3|-|TRBV6-1|TRBD1
CASSGTGWGTGELYF
TGTGCCAGCAGCGGGACAGGGTGGGGCACCGGGGAGCTGTATTTT